This TCR beta chain was captured by sequencing in a study of blood T cells in healthy people across ages. Together with a sample-barcoded 5' primer, a J-beta primer mix was included in a second PCR lasting about 7 to 11 cycles. TCRdb fed the 5' RACE reads into MiXCR, producing one record per CDR3 protein. The sample records hundreds of thousands of distinct CDR3 sequences, approximately 25% being singletons. The germline V gene has CDR1 MGHRA and CDR2 YSYEKL. This CDR3 is 15 amino acids long. Concerning this clonotype: Mismatch with germline at one junction end may stem from a read error.

The sample also formed part of further work on T cells of mothers and their children.

This sequence joins TRBV4-1 and TRBJ2-3, with D possibly being TRBD2 (5 bases). The sequencing input was blood. This TCR derives from a boy aged 5-17 years in good health. The CDR3, as DNA: TGCGCCAGCGGCCAAGGAGGAGCCGGCACAGATACGCAGTATTTT. Translation gives CASGQGGAGTDTQYF.